This note documents a single TCR beta chain sequence. Its cognate antigen is unknown. The authors carried out high-throughput sequencing of TCR beta. They applied it to CD8+ and CD4+ T cells obtained from blood. TEMRA cells were FACS-enriched, while CD8+ and CD4+ T cells were negatively isolated. Germline trimming cut 4 bases from V and 2 bases from J; bases unmatched to any gene: 5. CDR3 size: 15 residues. Germline lookup yields CDR1 SGHDT and CDR2 YYEEEE. This record belongs to a study of CD8 T cells in Susac syndrome. Study-level findings and limits: In its TCR sequencing and HLA analysis, the study acknowledged that the number of individuals was relatively small.

Random hexamers served to reverse transcribe roughly 0.5 to 1 ug RNA. TCRdb itself ran the immunoSEQ multiplex PCR reads through MiXCR, one entry per CDR3 protein. The table includes more than 55,000 distinct CDR3 sequences, nearly 96% detected once. The rearrangement joins TRBV5-6 to TRBJ2-7, with 11 bases lining up with TRBD1. The origin of this receptor is a human donor with multiple sclerosis. The material sequenced was CD4+ T cells from PBMCs. The CDR3 DNA reads as TGTGCCAGCAGCCACGGACAGGGGGCAACCTACGAGCAGTACTTC. This codes for CASSHGQGATYEQYF.